This is a list of T cell receptor beta chains from one sample in a study of OX40 agonist ivuxolimab in advanced cancers. Data came from immunoSEQ multiplex PCR; TCRdb stores just in-frame clones and leaves some out. This repertoire shows 49,000 or so clones, 65% to 90% found once; its top ten account for 2% to 3%. The input for sequencing was CD4+ or CD8+ T cells sorted from blood, taken in a trial of the OX40 agonist ivuxolimab. These receptors all come from an adult with an advanced solid tumor such as melanoma, head and neck, liver or kidney cancer. Each CDR3 is given with its conserved first and last residue. A D gene is named only where the DNA matches it firmly. The size entry is marked missing in some rows and otherwise reads once, few, many or a size class.

d_gene	abundance	v_gene	j_gene	CDR3aa	CDR3nt
TRBD2	NA	TRBV7-2	TRBJ2-7	CASSSDLAGAYEQYF	TGTGCCAGCAGCTCGGATCTAGCGGGAGCCTACGAGCAGTACTTC
TRBD1	NA	TRBV7-9	TRBJ2-7	CASSRQGISYEQYF	TGTGCCAGCAGTCGACAGGGGATATCCTACGAGCAGTACTTC
NA	NA	TRBV19	TRBJ1-4	CASRGGRAATNEKLFF	TGTGCCAGCCGGGGAGGGAGGGCGGCAACTAATGAAAAACTGTTTTTT
NA	NA	TRBV5-5	TRBJ1-1	CASSYTLGVALEAFF	TGTGCCAGCAGTTATACCCTTGGGGTTGCCCTTGAAGCTTTCTTT
TRBD1	few	TRBV7-2	TRBJ1-6	CASSPTGTGSSPLHF	TGTGCCAGCAGCCCTACCGGGACAGGGAGCTCACCCCTCCACTTT
TRBD2	few	TRBV19	TRBJ2-7	CASSVGLAGYEQYF	TGTGCCAGTAGTGTGGGACTAGCGGGCTACGAGCAGTACTTC
NA	NA	TRBV11-2	TRBJ1-4	CASSLDRGFREKLFF	TGTGCCAGCAGCTTAGATCGGGGATTTCGGGAAAAACTGTTTTTT
TRBD1	NA	TRBV19	TRBJ1-5	CASSRQGASQPQHF	TGTGCCAGTAGCAGACAGGGGGCTAGTCAGCCCCAGCATTTT
NA	NA	TRBV5-1	TRBJ2-1	CASRIGFGNEQFF	TGCGCCAGCAGAATAGGTTTCGGCAATGAGCAGTTCTTC
TRBD1	NA	TRBV6-6	TRBJ2-2	CASRKTGGRSTGELFF	TGTGCCAGCAGGAAAACAGGGGGCCGCAGCACCGGGGAGCTGTTTTTT
NA	NA	TRBV7-8	TRBJ2-7	CASNRRGGASYEQYF	TGTGCCAGCAACCGCAGGGGCGGAGCCTCCTACGAGCAGTACTTC
TRBD1	NA	TRBV28	TRBJ2-1	CASSFTFYRGSYNEQFF	TGTGCCAGCAGTTTTACCTTTTACAGGGGATCCTACAATGAGCAGTTCTTC
NA	few	TRBV30	TRBJ1-1	CAWMTNMNTEAFF	TGTGCCTGGATGACAAACATGAACACTGAAGCTTTCTTT
TRBD2	NA	TRBV29-1	TRBJ2-1	CSVEVVAGVNEQFF	TGCAGCGTTGAAGTGGTAGCGGGGGTCAATGAGCAGTTCTTC
NA	NA	TRBV5-1	TRBJ2-3	CASSLRASDWNTQYF	TGCGCCAGCAGCCTTAGGGCTAGCGATTGGAATACGCAGTATTTT
TRBD2	NA	TRBV19	TRBJ2-1	CASSIAGGFYNEQFF	TGTGCCAGTAGTATAGCGGGAGGGTTCTACAATGAGCAGTTCTTC
NA	NA	TRBV5-1	TRBJ2-1	CASSSTLGTSEQFF	TGCGCCAGCAGCTCGACTTTAGGGACGAGTGAGCAGTTCTTC
NA	few	TRBV9	TRBJ2-2	CASSVGPHTGELFF	TGTGCCAGCAGCGTGGGCCCTCACACCGGGGAGCTGTTTTTT
TRBD1	NA	TRBV19	TRBJ1-5	CASRSLHRGNQPQHF	TGTGCCAGTAGATCCCTCCACAGGGGGAATCAGCCCCAGCATTTT
TRBD1	NA	TRBV4-1	TRBJ1-3	CASSQAGQGPLSGNTIYF	TGCGCCAGCAGCCAGGCTGGACAGGGCCCTCTCTCTGGAAACACCATATATTTT
TRBD2	NA	TRBV5-4	TRBJ2-5	CASSLATRGGEQYF	TGTGCCAGCAGCTTGGCTACCCGCGGGGGGGAGCAGTACTTC
TRBD1	once	TRBV20-1	TRBJ2-7	CSARTGGEQYF	TGCAGTGCTAGGACAGGGGGCGAGCAGTACTTC
NA	NA	TRBV11-2	TRBJ1-1	CASSLAGTRYEAFF	TGTGCCAGCAGCTTAGCGGGGACACGATATGAAGCTTTCTTT
NA	NA	TRBV5-6	TRBJ2-5	CASSRSSVQTQYF	TGTGCCAGCAGCCGCTCAAGTGTACAGACCCAGTACTTC
NA	NA	TRBV11-2	TRBJ1-2	CASSLVQGRYYGYTF	TGTGCCAGCAGCTTAGTTCAGGGGCGATACTATGGCTACACCTTC
NA	NA	TRBV6-4	TRBJ2-1	CASSNTGNRNNEQFF	TGTGCCAGCAGTAACACAGGTAACCGGAACAATGAGCAGTTCTTC
NA	NA	TRBV30	TRBJ2-1	CAWSNLGTQQFF	TGTGCCTGGAGTAACCTCGGGACACAGCAGTTCTTC
NA	once	TRBV5-1	TRBJ1-4	CASSLEGNTNEKLFF	TGCGCCAGCAGCCTGGAGGGAAACACTAATGAAAAACTGTTTTTT
TRBD1	NA	TRBV11-3	TRBJ2-1	CASSLDRDNEQFF	TGTGCCAGCAGCTTGGACAGGGATAATGAGCAGTTCTTC
NA	NA	TRBV4-3	TRBJ1-3	CASSQGRERRIDTIYF	TGCGCCAGCAGCCAAGGCCGGGAAAGGAGAATCGACACCATATATTTT
NA	NA	TRBV6-1	TRBJ1-2	CASSEVRISAYTF	TGTGCCAGCAGTGAAGTCAGAATATCGGCCTACACCTTC
NA	NA	TRBV11-2	TRBJ1-4	CASSRRAGWNEKLFF	TGTGCCAGCAGCCGAAGGGCAGGGTGGAATGAAAAACTGTTTTTT
TRBD1	once	TRBV6-1	TRBJ2-2	CASKGQGAAGELFF	TGTGCCAGCAAAGGACAGGGGGCGGCCGGGGAGCTGTTTTTT
NA	once	TRBV5-1	TRBJ2-3	CASSLEGRAADTQYF	TGCGCCAGCAGCTTGGAGGGCAGGGCGGCAGATACGCAGTATTTT
NA	NA	TRBV12-5	TRBJ2-4	CASGSVDIQYF	TGTGCTAGTGGTTCCGTAGACATTCAGTACTTC
NA	NA	TRBV5-8	TRBJ1-1	CASSSTGKGEAFF	TGTGCCAGCAGCTCCACAGGGAAGGGTGAAGCTTTCTTT
NA	NA	TRBV7-8	TRBJ2-7	CASSLERTYEQYF	TGTGCCAGCAGCTTAGAACGCACCTACGAGCAGTACTTC
NA	NA	TRBV11-1	TRBJ2-7	CASSRETYEQYF	TGTGCCAGCAGCCGTGAGACCTACGAGCAGTACTTC
TRBD1	once	TRBV19	TRBJ2-7	CASSIVPGQGYGSYEQYF	TGTGCCAGTAGTATAGTACCGGGACAGGGATACGGCTCTTACGAGCAGTACTTC
NA	few	TRBV5-8	TRBJ1-5	CASSLLGQPQHF	TGTGCCAGCAGCTTGTTAGGACAGCCCCAGCATTTT
NA	NA	TRBV2	TRBJ2-1	CASSEGAVEQFF	TGTGCCAGCAGTGAAGGGGCGGTTGAGCAGTTCTTC